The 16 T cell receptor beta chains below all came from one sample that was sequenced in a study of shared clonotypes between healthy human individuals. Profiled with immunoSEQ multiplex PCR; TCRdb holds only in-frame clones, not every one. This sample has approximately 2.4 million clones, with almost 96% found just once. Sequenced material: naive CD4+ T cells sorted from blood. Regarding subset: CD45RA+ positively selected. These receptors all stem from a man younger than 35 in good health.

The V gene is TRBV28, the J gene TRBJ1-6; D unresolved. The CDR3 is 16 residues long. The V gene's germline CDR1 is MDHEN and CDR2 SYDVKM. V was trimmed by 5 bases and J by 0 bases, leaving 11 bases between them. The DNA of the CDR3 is TGTGCCAGCAGTCCAAGGACGAGCTCCTATAATTCACCCCTCCACTTT. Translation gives CASSPRTSSYNSPLHF.

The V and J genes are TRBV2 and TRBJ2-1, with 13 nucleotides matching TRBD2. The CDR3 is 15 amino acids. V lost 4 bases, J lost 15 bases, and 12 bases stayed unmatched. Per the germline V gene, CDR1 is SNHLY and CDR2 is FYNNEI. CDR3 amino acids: CASSVGLAGALHLFF. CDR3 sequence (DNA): TGTGCCAGCAGTGTAGGACTAGCGGGGGCCCTTCATCTGTTCTTC. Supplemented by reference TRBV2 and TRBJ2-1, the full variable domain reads EPEVTQTPSHQVTQMGQEVILRCVPISNHLYFYWYRQILGQKVEFLVSFYNNEISEKSEIFDDQFSVERPDGSNFTLKIRSTKLEDSAMYFCASSVGLAGALHLFFGPGTRLTVL.

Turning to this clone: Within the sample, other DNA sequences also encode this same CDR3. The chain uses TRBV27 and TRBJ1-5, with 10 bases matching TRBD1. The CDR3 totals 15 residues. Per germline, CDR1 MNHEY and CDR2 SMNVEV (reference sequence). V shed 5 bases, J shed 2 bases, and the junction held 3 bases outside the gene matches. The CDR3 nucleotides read TGTGCCAGCAGTACCGGGACAGGGGGCAATCAGCCCCAGCATTTT. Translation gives CASSTGTGGNQPQHF.

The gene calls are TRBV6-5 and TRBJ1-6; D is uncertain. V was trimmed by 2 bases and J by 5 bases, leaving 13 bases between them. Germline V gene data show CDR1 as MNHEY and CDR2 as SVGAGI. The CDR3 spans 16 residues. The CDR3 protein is CASSYEGIKNNSPLHF. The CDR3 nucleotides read TGTGCCAGCAGTTACGAAGGCATTAAGAATAATTCACCCCTCCACTTT.

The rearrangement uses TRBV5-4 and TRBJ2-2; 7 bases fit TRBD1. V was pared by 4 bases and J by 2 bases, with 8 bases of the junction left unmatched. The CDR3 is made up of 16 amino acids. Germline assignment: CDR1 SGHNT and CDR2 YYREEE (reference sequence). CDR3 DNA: TGTGCCAGCAGCACACCGGGGACAGTAAACACCGGGGAGCTGTTTTTT. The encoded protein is CASSTPGTVNTGELFF.

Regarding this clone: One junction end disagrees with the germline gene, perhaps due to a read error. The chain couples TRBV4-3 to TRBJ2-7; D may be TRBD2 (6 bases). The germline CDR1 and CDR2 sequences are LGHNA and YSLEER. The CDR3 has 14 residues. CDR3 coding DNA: TGCACCAGCAGCCAAGATCGGGGAGGTTACGAGCAGTACTTC. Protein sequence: CTSSQDRGGYEQYF.

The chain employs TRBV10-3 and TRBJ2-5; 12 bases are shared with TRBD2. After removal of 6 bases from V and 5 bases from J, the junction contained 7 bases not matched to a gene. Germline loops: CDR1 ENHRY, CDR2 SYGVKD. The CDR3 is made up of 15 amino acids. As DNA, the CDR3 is TGTGCCATCAGGTCTAGCGGGGGGGCGGAGGAGACCCAGTACTTC. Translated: CAIRSSGGAEETQYF.

CDR3 sequence (DNA): TGTGCCAGCAGTGGTCCAGGGGTCCTATCCTATGGCTACACCTTC. It codes for CASSGPGVLSYGYTF. V gene TRBV2 combines with J gene TRBJ1-2; tentatively, D is TRBD1 (6 bases). Germline CDR1 and CDR2: SNHLY and FYNNEI. V was cut by 4 bases and J by 4 bases, with 16 bases left in between. The CDR3 contains 15 residues.

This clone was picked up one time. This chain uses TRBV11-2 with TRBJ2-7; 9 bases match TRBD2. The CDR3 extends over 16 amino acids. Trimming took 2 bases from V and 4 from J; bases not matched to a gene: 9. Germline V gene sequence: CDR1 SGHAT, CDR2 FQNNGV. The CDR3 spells CASSLRRASGIYEQYF. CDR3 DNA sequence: TGTGCCAGCAGCTTACGGCGGGCTAGCGGGATTTACGAGCAGTACTTC.

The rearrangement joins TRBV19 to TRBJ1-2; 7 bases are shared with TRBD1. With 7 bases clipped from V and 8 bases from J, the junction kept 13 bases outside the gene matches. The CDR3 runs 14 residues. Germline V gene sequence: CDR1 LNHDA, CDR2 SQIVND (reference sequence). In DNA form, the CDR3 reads TGTGCCAGTACTCCTACTTGGACAGGAGGAGGCTACACCTTC. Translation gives CASTPTWTGGGYTF.

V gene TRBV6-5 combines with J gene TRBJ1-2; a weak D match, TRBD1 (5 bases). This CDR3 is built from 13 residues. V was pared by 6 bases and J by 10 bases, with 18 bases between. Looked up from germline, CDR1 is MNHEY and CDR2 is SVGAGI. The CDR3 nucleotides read TGTGCCAGCAGGCGCGGGACGCGGGAGGACTACACCTTC. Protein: CASRRGTREDYTF.

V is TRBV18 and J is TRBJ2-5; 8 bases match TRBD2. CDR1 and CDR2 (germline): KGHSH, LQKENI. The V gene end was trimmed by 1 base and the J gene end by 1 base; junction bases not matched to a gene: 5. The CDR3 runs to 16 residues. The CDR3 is CASSPRNSGVQETQYF. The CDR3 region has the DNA TGTGCCAGCTCACCACGGAATAGCGGGGTCCAAGAGACCCAGTACTTC.

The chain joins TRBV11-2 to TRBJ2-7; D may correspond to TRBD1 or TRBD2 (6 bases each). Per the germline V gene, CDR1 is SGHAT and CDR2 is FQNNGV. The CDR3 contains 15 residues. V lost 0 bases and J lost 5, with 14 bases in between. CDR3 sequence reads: CASSLEGTGGHEQYF. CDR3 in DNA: TGTGCCAGCAGCTTAGAAGGGACTGGGGGCCACGAGCAGTACTTC.

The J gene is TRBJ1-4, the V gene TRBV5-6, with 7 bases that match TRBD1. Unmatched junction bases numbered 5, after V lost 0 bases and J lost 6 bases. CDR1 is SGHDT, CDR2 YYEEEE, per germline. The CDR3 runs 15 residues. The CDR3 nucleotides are TGTGCCAGCAGCTTGGAAGGGGGCGGTCATGAAAAACTGTTTTTT. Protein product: CASSLEGGGHEKLFF. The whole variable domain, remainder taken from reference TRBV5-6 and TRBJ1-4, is DAGVTQSPTHLIKTRGQQVTLRCSPKSGHDTVSWYQQALGQGPQFIFQYYEEEERQRGNFPDRFSGHQFPNYSSELNVNALLLGDSALYLCASSLEGGGHEKLFFGSGTQLSVL.

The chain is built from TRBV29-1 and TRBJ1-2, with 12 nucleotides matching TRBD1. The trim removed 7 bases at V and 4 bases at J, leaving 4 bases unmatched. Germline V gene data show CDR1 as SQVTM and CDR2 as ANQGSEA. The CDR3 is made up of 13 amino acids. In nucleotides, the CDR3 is TGCAGCGCCGGGACAGGGGGCACCTATGGCTACACCTTC. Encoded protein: CSAGTGGTYGYTF. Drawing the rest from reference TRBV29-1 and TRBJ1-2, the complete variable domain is SAVISQKPSRDICQRGTSLTIQCQVDSQVTMMFWYRQQPGQSLTLIATANQGSEATYESGFVIDKFPISRPNLTFSTLTVSNMSPEDSSIYLCSAGTGGTYGYTFGSGTRLTVV.

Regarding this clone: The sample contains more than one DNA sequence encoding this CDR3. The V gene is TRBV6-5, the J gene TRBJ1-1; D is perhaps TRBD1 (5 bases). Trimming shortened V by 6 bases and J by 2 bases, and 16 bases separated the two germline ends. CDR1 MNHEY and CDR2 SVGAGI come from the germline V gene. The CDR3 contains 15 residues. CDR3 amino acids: CASRPTGTVNTEAFF. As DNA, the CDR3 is TGTGCCAGCAGACCGACCGGGACGGTCAACACTGAAGCTTTCTTT.